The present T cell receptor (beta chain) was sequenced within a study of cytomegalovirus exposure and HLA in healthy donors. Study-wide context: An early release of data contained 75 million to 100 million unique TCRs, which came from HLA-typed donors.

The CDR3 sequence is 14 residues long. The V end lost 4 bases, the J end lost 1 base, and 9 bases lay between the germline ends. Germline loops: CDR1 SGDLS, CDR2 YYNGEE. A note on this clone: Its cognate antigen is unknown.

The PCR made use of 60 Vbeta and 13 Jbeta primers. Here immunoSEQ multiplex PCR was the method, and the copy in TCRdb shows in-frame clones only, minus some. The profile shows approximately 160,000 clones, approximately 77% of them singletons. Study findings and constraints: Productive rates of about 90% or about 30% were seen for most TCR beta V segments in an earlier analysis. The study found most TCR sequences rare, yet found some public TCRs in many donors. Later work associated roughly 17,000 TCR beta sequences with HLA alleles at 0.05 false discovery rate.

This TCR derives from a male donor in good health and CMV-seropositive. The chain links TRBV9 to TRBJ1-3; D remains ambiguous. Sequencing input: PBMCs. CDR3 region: CASSLQDSGNTIYF. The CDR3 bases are TGTGCCAGCAGCCTCCAGGATTCTGGAAACACCATATATTTT. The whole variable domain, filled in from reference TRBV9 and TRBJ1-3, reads DSGVTQTPKHLITATGQRVTLRCSPRSGDLSVYWYQQSLDQGLQFLIQYYNGEERAKGNILERFSAQQFPDLHSELNLSSLELGDSALYFCASSLQDSGNTIYFGEGSWLTVV.